This TCR beta chain was obtained from a study of CD8 T cells in Susac syndrome (dated by TCRdb to about 2019). General notes on the study: Whether CD8+ T cell activation and differentiation in Susac syndrome was antigen driven was tested using repertoire sequencing.

High-throughput TCR beta sequencing profiled peripheral blood CD8+ and CD4+ T cells from healthy donors, Susac syndrome patients and multiple sclerosis patients. The healthy donors served as controls matched for age and sex. CD8+ TEMRA cells were enriched by FACS, while bulk CD8+ and CD4+ T cells were purified by magnetic negative isolation. Blood was drawn into EDTA tubes, processed within 24 hours, and PBMCs were isolated by density gradient centrifugation. PBMCs intended for TCR sequencing were cryopreserved in liquid nitrogen and thawed later in a water bath at 37 degrees C. Purity of sorted or isolated CD4+, CD8+ and CD8+ TEMRA cells was at least 90%. Cut back by 4 bases and 4 bases, the V and J ends lie 15 bases apart. From its cysteine to its phenylalanine, the CDR3 spans 14 amino acids. Solely the CDR3 DNA is kept, with 42 bases framed from the first base. CDR1 and CDR2 are drawn from the germline V gene: SGDLS, YYNGEE.

What the research found in general, with its limitations: The number of individuals in the TCR sequencing and HLA analysis was acknowledged as relatively small.

RNA was extracted using the RNeasy kit, and roughly 0.5 to 1 microgram was reverse transcribed with random hexamers. TCR beta CDR3 regions were amplified with the immunoSEQ multiplex PCR assay covering 54 Vbeta and 13 Jbeta segments. PCR amplification bias was corrected by using a synthetic template baseline for primer optimization and computational correction. In the authors' own workflow: Reads were annotated to V, D and J genes according to IMGT and were analyzed with immunoSEQ Analyzer, with only productive sequences retained. To calculate clonality, Shannon entropy was normalized by log2 of the number of productive unique sequences and then subtracted from one. For each patient and control, public and private clones were evaluated among the 100 most prevalent clones. Clones were defined as Susac-specific if absent from the healthy and MS cohorts, from 1052 published viral clones and from other ImmuneACCESS disease sequences. TCRdb's own reprocessing of the public reads used fastp at Q25 and MiXCR and kept productive beta chains. Under each unique CDR3 protein, matching rows form one entry showing the most common genes and DNA. These V and J calls rely on TCRdb rather than the paper's analysis. The sample has some 100,000 distinct CDR3 sequences on record, about 90% of them singletons. Jointly, the top ten make up 0.13% to 0.15% of the sample.

Comment on this clonotype: It has no known antigen specificity. Base qualities are not provided; no much larger clone lies one nucleotide away.

The source material was CD4+ T cells from PBMCs. This clonotype was obtained from a human donor in good health. The rearrangement combines TRBV9 with TRBJ2-7, and TRBD2 may be the D gene, going by 6 matching bases. The CDR3 is CASSRGGMGYEQYF. The DNA sequence is TGTGCCAGCAGCCGCGGAGGGATGGGATACGAGCAGTACTTC.